This T cell receptor beta chain emerged from a study of shared clonotypes between healthy human individuals. Terminally differentiated effector memory CD45RA+ cells were excluded by CCR7 positive selection of CD45RO-negative cells. The CDR3 sequence is 16 residues long. The V gene's germline CDR1 is SEHNR and CDR2 FQNEAQ (reference sequence). The junction had 7 bases not matched to a gene; V was cut back by 5 bases and J by 5 bases. Details on this clone: Its antigen is still unknown.

Using immunoSEQ multiplex PCR, the repertoire was profiled, and TCRdb retains in-frame clones only, with some absent. This table holds about 2,200,000 clones, roughly 91% found once. Notes on the study in general: Clonotype sharing levels among donors were expected to vary with sequencing depth. Enrolling few donors narrowed the genetic and exposure-history diversity that was represented. Generation probabilities of non-shared clonotypes were lower (relative to those shared by all four donors).

The chain uses TRBV7-9 and TRBJ2-1; 12 nucleotides align to TRBD2. The sequence was obtained from a man between 18 and 35 years old in good health. Some clones in this sample may be carry-over from other donors' samples. The sequencing input was naive CD8+ T cells from PBMCs. The CDR3 region has the DNA TGTGCCAGCAGCCGGCGCCTAGCGGGAGGGGACAATGAGCAGTTCTTC. This sequence encodes CASSRRLAGGDNEQFF.